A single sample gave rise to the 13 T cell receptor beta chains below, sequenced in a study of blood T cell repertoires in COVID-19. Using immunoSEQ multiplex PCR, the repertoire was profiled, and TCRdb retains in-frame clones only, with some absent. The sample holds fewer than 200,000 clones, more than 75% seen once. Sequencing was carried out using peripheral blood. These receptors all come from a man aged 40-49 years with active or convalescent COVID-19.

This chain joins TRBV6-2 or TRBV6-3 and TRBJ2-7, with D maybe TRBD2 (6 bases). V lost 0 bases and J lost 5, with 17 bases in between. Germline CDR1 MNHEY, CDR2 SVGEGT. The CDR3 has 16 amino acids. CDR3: CASSYSKDAGPHEQYF. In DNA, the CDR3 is TGTGCCAGCAGTTACTCGAAAGACGCGGGGCCCCACGAGCAGTACTTC.

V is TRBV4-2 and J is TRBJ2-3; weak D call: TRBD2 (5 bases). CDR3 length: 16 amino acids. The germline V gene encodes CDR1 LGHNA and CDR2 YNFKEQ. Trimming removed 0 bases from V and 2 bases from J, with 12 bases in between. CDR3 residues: CASSQDGYGDTDTQYF. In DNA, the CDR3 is TGTGCCAGCAGCCAAGATGGGTACGGGGACACAGATACGCAGTATTTT.

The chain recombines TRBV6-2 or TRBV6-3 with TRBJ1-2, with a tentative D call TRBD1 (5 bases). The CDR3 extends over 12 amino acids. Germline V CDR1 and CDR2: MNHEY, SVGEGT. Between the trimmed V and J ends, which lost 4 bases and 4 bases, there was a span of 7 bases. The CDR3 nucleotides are TGTGCCAGCAGTTTGGGGGGCTATGGCTACACCTTC. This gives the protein CASSLGGYGYTF.

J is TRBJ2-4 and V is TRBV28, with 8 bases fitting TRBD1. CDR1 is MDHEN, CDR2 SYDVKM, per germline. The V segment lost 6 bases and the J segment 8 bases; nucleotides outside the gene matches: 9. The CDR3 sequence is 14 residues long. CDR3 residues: CASSVQGETDIQYF. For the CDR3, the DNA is TGTGCCAGCAGCGTACAGGGGGAAACGGACATTCAGTACTTC.

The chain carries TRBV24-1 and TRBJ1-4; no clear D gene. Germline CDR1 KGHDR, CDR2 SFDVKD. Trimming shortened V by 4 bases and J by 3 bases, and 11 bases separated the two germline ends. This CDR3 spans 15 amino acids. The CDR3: CATSDPKGANEKLFF. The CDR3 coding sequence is TGTGCCACCAGTGACCCCAAGGGAGCTAATGAAAAACTGTTTTTT.

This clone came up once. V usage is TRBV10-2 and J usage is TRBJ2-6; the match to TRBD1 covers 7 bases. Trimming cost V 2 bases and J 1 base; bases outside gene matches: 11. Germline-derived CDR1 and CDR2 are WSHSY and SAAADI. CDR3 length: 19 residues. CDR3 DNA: TGCGCCAGCAGTGAGACAGGGGAAACCCTCGTGTCTGGGGCCAACGTCCTGACTTTC. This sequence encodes CASSETGETLVSGANVLTF.

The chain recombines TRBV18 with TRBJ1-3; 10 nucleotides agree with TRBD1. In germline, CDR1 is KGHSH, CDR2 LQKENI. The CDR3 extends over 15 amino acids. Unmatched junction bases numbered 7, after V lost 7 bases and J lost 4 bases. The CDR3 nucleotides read TGTGCCAGCTGTAAGGACAGGGGGTCCGGAAACACCATATATTTT. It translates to CASCKDRGSGNTIYF.

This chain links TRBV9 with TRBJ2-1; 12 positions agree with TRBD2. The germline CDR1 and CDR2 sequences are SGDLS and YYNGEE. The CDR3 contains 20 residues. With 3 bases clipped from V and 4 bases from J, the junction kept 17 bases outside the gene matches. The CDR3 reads CASSGMGLAGEIPLYNEQFF. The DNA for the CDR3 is TGTGCCAGCAGCGGAATGGGACTAGCGGGCGAGATCCCCCTTTACAATGAGCAGTTCTTC.

The CDR3 DNA reads as TGTGCCAGCAGCCAAGTGGGGCCCCATCTGAACACTGAAGCTTTCTTT. Its translation is CASSQVGPHLNTEAFF. The chain recombines TRBV3-1 (or the pseudogene TRBV3-2) with TRBJ1-1; weak D call: TRBD1 (5 bases). The germline V gene encodes CDR1 LGHDT and CDR2 YNNKEL (reference sequence). Trimming took off 1 base at V and 0 bases at J, with 12 bases between the two ends. The CDR3 is 16 residues long.

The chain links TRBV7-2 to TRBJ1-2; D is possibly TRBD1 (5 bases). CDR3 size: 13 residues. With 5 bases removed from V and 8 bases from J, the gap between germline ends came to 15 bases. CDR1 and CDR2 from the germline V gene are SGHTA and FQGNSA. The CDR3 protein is CASSPGGVVGYTF. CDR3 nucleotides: TGTGCCAGCAGCCCAGGAGGGGTTGTAGGCTACACCTTC.

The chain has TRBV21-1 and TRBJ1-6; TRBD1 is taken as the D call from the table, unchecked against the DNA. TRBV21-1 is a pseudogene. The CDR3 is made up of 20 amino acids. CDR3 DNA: TGTGCCAGCAGCAAAGGACCGGGACAGGGACCCTTATCCTATAATTCACCCCTCCACTTT. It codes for CASSKGPGQGPLSYNSPLHF.

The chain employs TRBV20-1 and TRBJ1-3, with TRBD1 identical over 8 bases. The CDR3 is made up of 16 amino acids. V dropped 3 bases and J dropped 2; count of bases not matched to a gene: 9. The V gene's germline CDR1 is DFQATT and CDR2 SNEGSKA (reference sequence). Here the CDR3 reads CSASDRGPQAGNTIYF. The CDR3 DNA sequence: TGCAGTGCTAGTGACAGGGGCCCCCAGGCTGGAAACACCATATATTTT.

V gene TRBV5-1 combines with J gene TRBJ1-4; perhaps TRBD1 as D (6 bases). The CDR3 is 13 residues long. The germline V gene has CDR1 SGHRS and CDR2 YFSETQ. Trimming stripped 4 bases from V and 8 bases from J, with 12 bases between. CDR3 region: CASSGGGREKLFF. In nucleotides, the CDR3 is TGCGCCAGCAGCGGGGGCGGAAGGGAAAAACTGTTTTTT.